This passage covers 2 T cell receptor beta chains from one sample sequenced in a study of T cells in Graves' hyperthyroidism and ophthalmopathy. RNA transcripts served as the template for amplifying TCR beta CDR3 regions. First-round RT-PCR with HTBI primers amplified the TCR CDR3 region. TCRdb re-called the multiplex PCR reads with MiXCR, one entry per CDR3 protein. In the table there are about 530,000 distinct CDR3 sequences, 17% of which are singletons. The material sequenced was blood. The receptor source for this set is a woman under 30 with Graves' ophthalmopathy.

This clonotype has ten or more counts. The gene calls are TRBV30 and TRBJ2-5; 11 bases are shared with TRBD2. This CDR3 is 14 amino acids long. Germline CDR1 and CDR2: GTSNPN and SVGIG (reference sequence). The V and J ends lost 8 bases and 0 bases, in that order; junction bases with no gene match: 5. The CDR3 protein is CAATSGANQETQYF. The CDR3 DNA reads TGTGCCGCGACTAGCGGGGCAAACCAAGAGACCCAGTACTTC.

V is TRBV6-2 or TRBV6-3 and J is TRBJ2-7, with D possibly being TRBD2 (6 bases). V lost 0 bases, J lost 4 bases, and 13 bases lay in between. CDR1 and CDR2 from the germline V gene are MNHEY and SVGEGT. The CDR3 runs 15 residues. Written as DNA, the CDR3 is TGTGCCAGCAGTTACTCGGGGTACCGGGGGTACGAGCAGTACTTC. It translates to CASSYSGYRGYEQYF.